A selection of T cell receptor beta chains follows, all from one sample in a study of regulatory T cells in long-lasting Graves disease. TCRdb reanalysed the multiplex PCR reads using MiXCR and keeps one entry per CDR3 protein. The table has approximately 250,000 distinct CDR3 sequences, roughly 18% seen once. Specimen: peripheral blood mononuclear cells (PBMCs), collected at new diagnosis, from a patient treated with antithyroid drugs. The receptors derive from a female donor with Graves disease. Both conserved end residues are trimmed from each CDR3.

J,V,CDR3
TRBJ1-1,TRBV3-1,ASSQVRNRVGTEAF
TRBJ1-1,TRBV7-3,ASSFSRLQDTEAF
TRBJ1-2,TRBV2,ASKRDSDGYT
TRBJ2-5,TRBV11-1,ASSPPLAAETQY
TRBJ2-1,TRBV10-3,AISTSSEQF
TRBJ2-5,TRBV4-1,ASSPSGGWKTQY
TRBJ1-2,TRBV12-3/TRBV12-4,ASSPSGSGYT
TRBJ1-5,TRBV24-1,ATAWGQGGNQPQH
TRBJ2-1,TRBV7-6,ASSLYQTQGARDEQF
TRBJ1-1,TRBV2,ASSERVRLNTEAF
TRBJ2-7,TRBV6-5,ASSYGGQLDEQY
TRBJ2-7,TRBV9,ASSVEGTSGRAGEQY
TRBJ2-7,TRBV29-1,SVEAPAQSSYEQY
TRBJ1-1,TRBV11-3,ASSLGRPGAF
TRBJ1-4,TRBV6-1,ASRRPNEKLF
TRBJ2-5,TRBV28,ASSLIGTETQY
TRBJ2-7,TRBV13,ASSLGGAGYEQY
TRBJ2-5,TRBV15,ATSRERRGAQY
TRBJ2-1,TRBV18,ASSPTGVQNEQF
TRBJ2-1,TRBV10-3,AISVREVVNEQF
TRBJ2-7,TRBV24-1,ATSDLNGYEQY
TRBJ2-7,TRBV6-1,ASSALQGSSYEQY
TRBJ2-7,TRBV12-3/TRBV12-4,ASSLDLGSYEQY
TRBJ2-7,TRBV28,ASSSPASGVYEQY
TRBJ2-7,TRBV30,AWSVQAGGYEQY
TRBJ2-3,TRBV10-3,AISDPSGRGDTQY
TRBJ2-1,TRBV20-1,SARIGGPRTEQF
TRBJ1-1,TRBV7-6,ASSLETGTEAF
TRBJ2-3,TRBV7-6,ASSLVTTHMAQY
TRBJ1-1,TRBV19,ASTDRGNTEAF
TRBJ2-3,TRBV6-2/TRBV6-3,ASRQGADTQY
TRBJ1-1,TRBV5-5,ASSLSFSTEAF
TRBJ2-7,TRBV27,ASRPGQGLYEQY
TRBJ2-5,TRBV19,ASSIAEQETQY
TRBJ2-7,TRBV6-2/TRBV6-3,ASNREGLPSYEQY
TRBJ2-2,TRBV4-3,ASSHGTSGSTGELF
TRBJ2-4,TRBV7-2,ASSTYSAKNIQY
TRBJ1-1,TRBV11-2,ASSFDTEAF
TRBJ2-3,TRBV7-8,ASSPSGTSGYTQY
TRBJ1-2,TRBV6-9,ASSYSEGALGYT
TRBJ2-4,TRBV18,ASSPQDARLQY
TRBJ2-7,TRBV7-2,ASSYLAGGPWGEQY
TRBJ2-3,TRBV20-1,SAVDNTDTQY
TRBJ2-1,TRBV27,ASSKRGTYNEQF
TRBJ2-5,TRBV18,ASSLSLGKKTQY
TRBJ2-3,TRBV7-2,ASRSGGTDTQY